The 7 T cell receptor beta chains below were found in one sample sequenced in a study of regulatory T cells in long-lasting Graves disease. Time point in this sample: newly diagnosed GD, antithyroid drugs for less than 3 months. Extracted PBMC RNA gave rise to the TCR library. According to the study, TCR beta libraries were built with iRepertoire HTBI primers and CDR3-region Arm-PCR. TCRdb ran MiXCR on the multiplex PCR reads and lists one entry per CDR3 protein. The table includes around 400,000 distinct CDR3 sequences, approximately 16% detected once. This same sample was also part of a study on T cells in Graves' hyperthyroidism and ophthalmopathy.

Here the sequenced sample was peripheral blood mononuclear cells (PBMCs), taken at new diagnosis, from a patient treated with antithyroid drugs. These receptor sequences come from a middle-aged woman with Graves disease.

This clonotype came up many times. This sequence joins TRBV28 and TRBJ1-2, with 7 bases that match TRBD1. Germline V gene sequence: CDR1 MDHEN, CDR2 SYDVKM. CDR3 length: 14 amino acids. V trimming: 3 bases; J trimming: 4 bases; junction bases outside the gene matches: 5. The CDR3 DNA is TGTGCCAGCAGTTTCGGACAGGAAACCTATGGCTACACCTTC. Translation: CASSFGQETYGYTF.

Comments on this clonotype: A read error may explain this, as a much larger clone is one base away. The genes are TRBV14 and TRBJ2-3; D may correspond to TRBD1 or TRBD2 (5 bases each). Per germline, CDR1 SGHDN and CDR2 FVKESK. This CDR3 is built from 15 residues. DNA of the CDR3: TGTGCCGGCAGCCCAACCAGGCAGGGCGGGGATACGCAGTATTTT. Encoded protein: CAGSPTRQGGDTQYF.

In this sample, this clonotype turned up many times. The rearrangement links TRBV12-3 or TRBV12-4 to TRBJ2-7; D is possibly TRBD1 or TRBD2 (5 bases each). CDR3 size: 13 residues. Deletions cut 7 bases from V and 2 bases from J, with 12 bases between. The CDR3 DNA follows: TGTGCCAGCATTCGGGACGGAACCTACGAGCAGTACTTC. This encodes CASIRDGTYEQYF.

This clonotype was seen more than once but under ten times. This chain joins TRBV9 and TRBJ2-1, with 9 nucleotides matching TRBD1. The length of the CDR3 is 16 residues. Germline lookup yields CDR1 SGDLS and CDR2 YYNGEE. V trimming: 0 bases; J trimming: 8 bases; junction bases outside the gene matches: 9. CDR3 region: CASSVATTGGRDEQFF. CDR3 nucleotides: TGTGCCAGCAGCGTAGCAACGACAGGGGGGAGGGATGAGCAGTTCTTC.

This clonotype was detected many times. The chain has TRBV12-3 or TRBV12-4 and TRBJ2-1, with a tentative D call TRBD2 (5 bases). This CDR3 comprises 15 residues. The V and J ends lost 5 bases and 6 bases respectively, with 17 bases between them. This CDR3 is CASSPGSYWGNEQFF. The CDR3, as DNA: TGTGCCAGCAGTCCGGGATCCTATTGGGGCAATGAGCAGTTCTTC.

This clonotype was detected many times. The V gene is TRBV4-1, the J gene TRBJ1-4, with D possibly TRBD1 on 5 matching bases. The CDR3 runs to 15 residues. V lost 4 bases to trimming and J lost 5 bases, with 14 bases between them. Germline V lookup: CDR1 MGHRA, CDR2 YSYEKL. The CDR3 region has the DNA TGCGCCAGCAGCCTGACAGTGAGCTCGAATGAAAAACTGTTTTTT. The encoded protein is CASSLTVSSNEKLFF.

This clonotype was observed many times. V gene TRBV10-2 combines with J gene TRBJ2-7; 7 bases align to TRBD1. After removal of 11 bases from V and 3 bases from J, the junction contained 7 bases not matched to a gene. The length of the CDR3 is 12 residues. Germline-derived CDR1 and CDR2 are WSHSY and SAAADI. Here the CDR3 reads CAALDRVYEQYF. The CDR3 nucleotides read TGCGCCGCCCTTGACAGGGTCTACGAGCAGTACTTC.